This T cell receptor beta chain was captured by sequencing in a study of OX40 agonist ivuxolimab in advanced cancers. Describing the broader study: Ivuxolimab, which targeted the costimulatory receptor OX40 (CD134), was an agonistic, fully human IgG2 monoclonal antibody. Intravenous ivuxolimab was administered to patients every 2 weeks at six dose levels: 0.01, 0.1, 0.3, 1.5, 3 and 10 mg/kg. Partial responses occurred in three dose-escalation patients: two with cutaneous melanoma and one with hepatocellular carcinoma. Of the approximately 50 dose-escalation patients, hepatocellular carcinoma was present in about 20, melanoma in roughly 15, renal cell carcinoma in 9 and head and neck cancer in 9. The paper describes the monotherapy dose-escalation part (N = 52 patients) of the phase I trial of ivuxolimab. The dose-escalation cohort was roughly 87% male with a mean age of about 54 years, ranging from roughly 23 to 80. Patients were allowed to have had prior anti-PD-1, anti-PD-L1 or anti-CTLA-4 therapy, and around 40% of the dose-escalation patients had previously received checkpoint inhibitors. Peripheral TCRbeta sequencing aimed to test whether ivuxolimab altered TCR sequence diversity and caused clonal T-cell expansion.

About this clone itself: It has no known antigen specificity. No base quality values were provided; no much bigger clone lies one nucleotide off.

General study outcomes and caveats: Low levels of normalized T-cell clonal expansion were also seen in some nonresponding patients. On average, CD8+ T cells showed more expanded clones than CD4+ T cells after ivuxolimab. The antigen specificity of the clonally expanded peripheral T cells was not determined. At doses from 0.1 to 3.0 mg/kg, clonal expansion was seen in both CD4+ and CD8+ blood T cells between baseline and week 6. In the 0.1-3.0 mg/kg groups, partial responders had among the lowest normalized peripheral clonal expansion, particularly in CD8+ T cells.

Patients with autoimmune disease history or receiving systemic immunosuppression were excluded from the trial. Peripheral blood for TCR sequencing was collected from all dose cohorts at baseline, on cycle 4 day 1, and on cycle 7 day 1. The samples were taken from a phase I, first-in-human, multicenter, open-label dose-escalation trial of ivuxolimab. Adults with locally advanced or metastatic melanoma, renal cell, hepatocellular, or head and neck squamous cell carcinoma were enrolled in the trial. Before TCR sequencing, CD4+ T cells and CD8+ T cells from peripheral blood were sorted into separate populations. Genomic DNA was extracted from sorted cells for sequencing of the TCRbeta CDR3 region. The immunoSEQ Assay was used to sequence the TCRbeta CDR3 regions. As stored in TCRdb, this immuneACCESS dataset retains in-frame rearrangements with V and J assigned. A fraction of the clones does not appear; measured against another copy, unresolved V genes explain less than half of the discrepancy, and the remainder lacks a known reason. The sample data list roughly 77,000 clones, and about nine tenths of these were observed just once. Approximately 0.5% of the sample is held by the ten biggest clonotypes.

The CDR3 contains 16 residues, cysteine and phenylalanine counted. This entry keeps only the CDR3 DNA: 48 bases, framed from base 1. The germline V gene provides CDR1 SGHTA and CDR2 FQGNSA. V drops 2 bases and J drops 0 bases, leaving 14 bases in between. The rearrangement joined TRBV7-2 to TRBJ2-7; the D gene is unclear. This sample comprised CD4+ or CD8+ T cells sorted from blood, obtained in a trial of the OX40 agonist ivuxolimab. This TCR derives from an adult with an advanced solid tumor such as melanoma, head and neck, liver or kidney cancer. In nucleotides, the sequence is TGTGCCAGCAGCTTAAGTTTTACCGCAAGCTCCTACGAGCAGTACTTC. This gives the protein CASSLSFTASSYEQYF.